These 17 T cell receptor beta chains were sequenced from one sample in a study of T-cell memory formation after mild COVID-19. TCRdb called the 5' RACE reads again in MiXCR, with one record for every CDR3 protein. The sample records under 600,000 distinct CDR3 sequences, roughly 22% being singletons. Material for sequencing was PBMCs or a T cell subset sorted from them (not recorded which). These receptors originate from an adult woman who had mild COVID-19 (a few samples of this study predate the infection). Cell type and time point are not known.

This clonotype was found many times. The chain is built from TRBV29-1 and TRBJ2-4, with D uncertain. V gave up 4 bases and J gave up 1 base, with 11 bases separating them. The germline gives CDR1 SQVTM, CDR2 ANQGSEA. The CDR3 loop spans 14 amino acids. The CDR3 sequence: CSVVLQNAKNIQYF. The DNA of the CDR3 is TGCAGCGTTGTTTTACAGAATGCCAAAAACATTCAGTACTTC.

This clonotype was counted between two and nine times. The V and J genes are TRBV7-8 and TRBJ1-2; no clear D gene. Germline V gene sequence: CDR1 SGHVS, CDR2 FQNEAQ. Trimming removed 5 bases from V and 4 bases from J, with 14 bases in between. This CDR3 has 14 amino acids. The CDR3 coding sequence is TGTGCCAGCAGCCACACTGAAATGGGCTATGGCTACACCTTC. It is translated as CASSHTEMGYGYTF.

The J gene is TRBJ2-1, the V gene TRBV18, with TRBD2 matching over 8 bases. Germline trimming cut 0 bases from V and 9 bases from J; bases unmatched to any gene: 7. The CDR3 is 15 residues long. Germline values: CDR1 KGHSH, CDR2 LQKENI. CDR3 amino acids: CASSPPPGGAGEQFF. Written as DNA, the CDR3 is TGTGCCAGCTCACCACCCCCCGGGGGGGCGGGTGAGCAGTTCTTC. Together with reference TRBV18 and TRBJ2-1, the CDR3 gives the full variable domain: NAGVMQNPRHLVRRRGQEARLRCSPMKGHSHVYWYRQLPEEGLKFMVYLQKENIIDESGMPKERFSAEFPKEGPSILRIQQVVRGDSAAYFCASSPPPGGAGEQFFGPGTRLTVL.

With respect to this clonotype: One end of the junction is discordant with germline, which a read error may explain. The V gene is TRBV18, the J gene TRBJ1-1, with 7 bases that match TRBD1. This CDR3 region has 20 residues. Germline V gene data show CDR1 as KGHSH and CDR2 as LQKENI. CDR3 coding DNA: TGTGACAGCTCACCTCTTAGGGGGTCCGGACAGACAGGGATGAACACTGAAGCTTTCTTT. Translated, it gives CDSSPLRGSGQTGMNTEAFF.

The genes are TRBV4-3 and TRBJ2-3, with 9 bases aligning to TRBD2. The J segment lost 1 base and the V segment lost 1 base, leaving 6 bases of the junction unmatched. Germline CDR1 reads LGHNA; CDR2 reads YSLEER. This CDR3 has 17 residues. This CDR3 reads CASSQVPAGGGTDTQYF. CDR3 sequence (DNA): TGCGCCAGCAGCCAAGTGCCAGCGGGAGGTGGCACAGATACGCAGTATTTT.

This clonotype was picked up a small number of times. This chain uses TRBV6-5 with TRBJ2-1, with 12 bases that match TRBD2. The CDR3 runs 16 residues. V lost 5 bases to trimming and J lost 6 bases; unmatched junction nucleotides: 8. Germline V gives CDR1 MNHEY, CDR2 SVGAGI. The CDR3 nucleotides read TGTGCCAGCAGTCCTAGCGGGGGGGCCGCCTTCAATGAGCAGTTCTTC. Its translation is CASSPSGGAAFNEQFF.

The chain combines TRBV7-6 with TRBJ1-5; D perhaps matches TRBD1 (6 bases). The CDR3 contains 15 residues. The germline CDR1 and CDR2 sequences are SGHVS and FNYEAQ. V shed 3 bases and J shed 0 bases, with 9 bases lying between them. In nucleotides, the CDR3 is TGTGCCAGCAGCTTGGGACACGATAGCAATCAGCCCCAGCATTTT. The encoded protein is CASSLGHDSNQPQHF.

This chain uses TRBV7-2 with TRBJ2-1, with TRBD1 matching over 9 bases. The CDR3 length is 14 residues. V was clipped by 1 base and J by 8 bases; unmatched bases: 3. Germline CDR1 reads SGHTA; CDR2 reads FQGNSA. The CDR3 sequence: CASSLVYRGHEQFF. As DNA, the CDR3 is TGTGCCAGCAGCTTAGTCTACAGGGGGCATGAGCAGTTCTTC.

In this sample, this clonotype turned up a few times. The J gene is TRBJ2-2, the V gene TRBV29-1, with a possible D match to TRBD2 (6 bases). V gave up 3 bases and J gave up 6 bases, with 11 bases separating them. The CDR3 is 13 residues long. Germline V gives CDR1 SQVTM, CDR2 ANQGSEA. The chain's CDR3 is CSVEEGAAGELFF. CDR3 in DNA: TGCAGCGTTGAGGAGGGAGCGGCCGGGGAGCTGTTTTTT.

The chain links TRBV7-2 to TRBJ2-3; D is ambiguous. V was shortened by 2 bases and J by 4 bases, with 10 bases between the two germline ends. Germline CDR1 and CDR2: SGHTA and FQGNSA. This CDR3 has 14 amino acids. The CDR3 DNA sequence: TGTGCCAGCAGCTTACTAGGACGGGCAGATACGCAGTATTTT. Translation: CASSLLGRADTQYF.

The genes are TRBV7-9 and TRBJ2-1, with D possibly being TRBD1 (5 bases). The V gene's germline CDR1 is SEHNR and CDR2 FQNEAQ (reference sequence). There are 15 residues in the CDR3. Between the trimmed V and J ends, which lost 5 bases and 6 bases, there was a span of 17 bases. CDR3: CASSLQGVESNEQFF. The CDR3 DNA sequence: TGTGCCAGCAGCCTGCAGGGTGTTGAGAGCAATGAGCAGTTCTTC.

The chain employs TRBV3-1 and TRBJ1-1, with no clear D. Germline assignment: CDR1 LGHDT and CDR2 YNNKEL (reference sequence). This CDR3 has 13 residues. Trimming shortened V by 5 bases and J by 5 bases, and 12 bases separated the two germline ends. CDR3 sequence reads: CASSKHSETEAFF. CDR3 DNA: TGTGCCAGCAGCAAACACAGTGAGACTGAAGCTTTCTTT.

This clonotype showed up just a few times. CDR3 region: CASSARRNGYEQYF. The CDR3 DNA is TGTGCCAGCAGTGCTCGGAGGAACGGCTACGAGCAGTACTTC. The chain recombines TRBV2 with TRBJ2-7; TRBD2 might be the D (5 bases). Per germline, CDR1 SNHLY and CDR2 FYNNEI. Trimming took off 4 bases at V and 3 bases at J, with 13 bases between the two ends. CDR3 length: 14 amino acids.

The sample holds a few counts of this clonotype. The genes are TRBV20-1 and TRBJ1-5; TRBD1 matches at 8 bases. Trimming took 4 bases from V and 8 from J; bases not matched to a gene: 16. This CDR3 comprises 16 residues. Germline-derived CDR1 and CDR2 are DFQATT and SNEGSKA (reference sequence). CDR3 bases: TGCAGTGCTACCTCCCTAAGGACAGGGAATGTTAAGCCCCAGCATTTT. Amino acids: CSATSLRTGNVKPQHF.

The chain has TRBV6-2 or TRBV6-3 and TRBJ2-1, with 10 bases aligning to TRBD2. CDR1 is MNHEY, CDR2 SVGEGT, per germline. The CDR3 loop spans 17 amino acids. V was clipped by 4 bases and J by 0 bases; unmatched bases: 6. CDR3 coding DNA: TGTGCCAGCAGTTCAACTAGCGGGAAGAGCTCCTACAATGAGCAGTTCTTC. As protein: CASSSTSGKSSYNEQFF.

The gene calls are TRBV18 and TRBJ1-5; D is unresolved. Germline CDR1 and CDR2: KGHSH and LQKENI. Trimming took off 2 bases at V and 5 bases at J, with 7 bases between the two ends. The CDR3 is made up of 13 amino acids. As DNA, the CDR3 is TGTGCCAGCTCACCAAGGTCGGATCAGCCCCAGCATTTT. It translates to CASSPRSDQPQHF.

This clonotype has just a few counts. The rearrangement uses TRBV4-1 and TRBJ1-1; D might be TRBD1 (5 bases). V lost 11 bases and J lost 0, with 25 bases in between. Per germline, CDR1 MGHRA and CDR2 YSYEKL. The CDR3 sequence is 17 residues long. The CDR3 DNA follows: TGCGCCTCCAGGGACCGGGACTCCACACTCCTGAACACTGAAGCTTTCTTT. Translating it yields CASRDRDSTLLNTEAFF.